Following are 26 T cell receptor beta chains from one sample sequenced in a study of blood T cells in healthy people across ages. A second about 6 to 11 cycle PCR used barcoded and J-beta primers. TCRdb itself ran the 5' RACE reads through MiXCR, one entry per CDR3 protein. Here the sample spans some 1.8 million distinct CDR3 sequences, about 39% being singletons. The specimen sequenced was blood. Receptors were obtained from a human donor in good health.

This clonotype has only a few counts. The chain's CDR3 is CASRTGTSQETQYF. CDR3 nucleotide sequence: TGTGCCAGCAGGACCGGGACTAGCCAAGAGACCCAGTACTTC. The gene calls are TRBV5-5 and TRBJ2-5; 8 bases line up with TRBD2. Looked up from germline, CDR1 is SGHKS and CDR2 is YYEKEE (reference sequence). The J segment lost 1 base and the V segment lost 5 bases, leaving 4 bases of the junction unmatched. CDR3 size: 14 residues.

This clonotype was picked up a small number of times. This chain uses TRBV12-3 or TRBV12-4 with TRBJ2-7; a possible D gene is TRBD1 (6 bases). V was pared by 5 bases and J by 0 bases, with 14 bases between. The CDR3 is made up of 15 amino acids. The CDR3 here is CASSPSRRGSYEQYF. Written as DNA, the CDR3 is TGTGCCAGCAGTCCCTCCCGCAGGGGCTCCTACGAGCAGTACTTC.

The chain recombines TRBV27 with TRBJ2-7, with D possibly being TRBD1 (6 bases). This CDR3 region has 15 residues. Trimming removed 3 bases from V and 7 bases from J, with 19 bases in between. Looked up from germline, CDR1 is MNHEY and CDR2 is SMNVEV (reference sequence). The CDR3: CASSFGGAFYNEQYF. CDR3 bases: TGTGCCAGCAGTTTTGGGGGCGCGTTTTACAATGAGCAGTACTTC.

This clonotype has a handful of counts. This chain connects TRBV29-1 to TRBJ1-1, with TRBD1 as a possible D gene (5 bases). V was cut by 3 bases and J by 4 bases, with 15 bases left in between. From germline, CDR1 is SQVTM and CDR2 ANQGSEA. The CDR3 contains 14 residues. The CDR3 sequence: CSVDIQGVGTEAFF. CDR3 nucleotides: TGCAGCGTTGATATTCAGGGAGTAGGCACTGAAGCTTTCTTT.

The chain has TRBV5-6 and TRBJ2-5; D is unclear. There are 14 residues in the CDR3. V was cut by 1 base and J by 0 bases, with 7 bases left in between. Germline lookup yields CDR1 SGHDT and CDR2 YYEEEE. The CDR3 DNA reads TGTGCCAGCAGCTTGAACAGATACCAAGAGACCCAGTACTTC. Protein: CASSLNRYQETQYF.

V and J are TRBV10-3 and TRBJ2-5; D is ambiguous. The V gene lost 4 bases and the J gene lost 4 bases, with 13 bases spanning the gap. The CDR3 spans 14 residues. Looked up from germline, CDR1 is ENHRY and CDR2 is SYGVKD. The CDR3 DNA reads TGTGCCATCAGTGCTGGCACCCCCCCAGAGACCCAGTACTTC. This gives the protein CAISAGTPPETQYF.

The chain employs TRBV28 and TRBJ2-5; 8 bases map to TRBD2. The germline CDR1 and CDR2 sequences are MDHEN and SYDVKM. The CDR3 runs to 14 residues. J gave up 5 bases and V 3 bases, and 5 bases lay outside the gene matches. The CDR3 DNA reads as TGTGCCAGCAGTTTGGGGACTAGAAGGGAGACCCAGTACTTC. This encodes CASSLGTRRETQYF. Together with reference TRBV28 and TRBJ2-5, the CDR3 gives the full variable domain: DVKVTQSSRYLVKRTGEKVFLECVQDMDHENMFWYRQDPGLGLRLIYFSYDVKMKEKGDIPEGYSVSREKKERFSLILESASTNQTSMYLCASSLGTRRETQYFGPGTRLLVL.

The J gene is TRBJ1-2, the V gene TRBV2, with 10 bases lining up with TRBD1. The V segment lost 6 bases and the J segment 4 bases; nucleotides outside the gene matches: 8. Germline CDR1 SNHLY, CDR2 FYNNEI. This CDR3 region has 15 residues. The CDR3 loop reads CASSIDRGQSYGYTF. CDR3 DNA: TGTGCCAGCAGCATAGACAGGGGGCAGTCCTATGGCTACACCTTC.

This clonotype appeared a single time. The chain employs TRBV6-1 and TRBJ2-7; the D gene could be TRBD1 or TRBD2 (6 bases each). Between the trimmed V and J ends, which lost 3 bases and 2 bases, there was a span of 8 bases. Germline V gives CDR1 MNHNS, CDR2 SASEGT. This CDR3 has 13 amino acids. CDR3 in amino acids: CASSDGGPYEQYF. CDR3 bases: TGTGCCAGCAGTGATGGGGGGCCCTACGAGCAGTACTTC.

This clonotype was seen more than once but under ten times. The V and J genes are TRBV15 and TRBJ1-2, with D unresolved. Per the germline V gene, CDR1 is LNHNV and CDR2 is YYDKDF (reference sequence). V was trimmed by 0 bases and J by 4 bases, leaving 15 bases between them. The CDR3 sequence is 16 residues long. CDR3 DNA sequence: TGTGCCACCAGCAGAGATTTAAACAGTGGGATCTATGGCTACACCTTC. This gives the protein CATSRDLNSGIYGYTF.

V gene TRBV10-3 combines with J gene TRBJ1-1, with 9 bases that match TRBD1. The J segment lost 5 bases and the V segment lost 6 bases, leaving 4 bases of the junction unmatched. Germline V gene data show CDR1 as ENHRY and CDR2 as SYGVKD. This CDR3 spans 13 amino acids. CDR3 region: CAISRDRETEAFF. In DNA, the CDR3 is TGTGCCATCAGCCGGGACAGGGAGACTGAAGCTTTCTTT.

This clonotype was detected only a few times. The V call is TRBV6-5, the J call TRBJ2-6; D may correspond to TRBD1 or TRBD2 (5 bases each). Germline V gene sequence: CDR1 MNHEY, CDR2 SVGAGI. This CDR3 comprises 15 residues. The ends were cut back, 4 bases at V and 4 bases at J, with 11 bases in the middle. The CDR3 bases are TGTGCCAGCAGTTCCCTTGGGACCGGGGCCAACGTCCTGACTTTC. As protein: CASSSLGTGANVLTF.

This clonotype came up once. V is TRBV7-2 and J is TRBJ2-1, with D perhaps being TRBD1 or TRBD2 (5 bases each). The CDR3 is made up of 15 amino acids. With 6 bases removed from V and 3 bases from J, the gap between germline ends came to 15 bases. The germline V gene has CDR1 SGHTA and CDR2 FQGNSA. The CDR3 bases are TGTGCCAGCAGACTAGACAGCTATGGCTACAATGAGCAGTTCTTC. It yields the protein CASRLDSYGYNEQFF.

Only a few counts were recorded for this clonotype. The V and J genes are TRBV6-5 and TRBJ2-3; 7 bases match TRBD2. This CDR3 contains 15 residues. Germline trimming cut 3 bases from V and 2 bases from J; bases unmatched to any gene: 5. CDR1 and CDR2 (germline): MNHEY, SVGAGI. This chain's CDR3 is CASSYVGGITDTQYF. The CDR3 DNA is TGTGCCAGCAGTTATGTCGGGGGGATCACAGATACGCAGTATTTT.

There are a few counts of this clonotype. The V call is TRBV9, the J call TRBJ2-3; no clear D gene. V lost 0 bases and J 3 bases, leaving 14 bases between the germline ends. Germline CDR1 is SGDLS and CDR2 is YYNGEE. The CDR3 consists of 16 residues. CDR3 in DNA: TGTGCCAGCAGCGTAGTTGTTGGGGATGATACAGATACGCAGTATTTT. This sequence encodes CASSVVVGDDTDTQYF.

The rearrangement joins TRBV7-2 to TRBJ2-5; 9 bases line up with TRBD2. CDR3 length: 15 amino acids. Trimming cost V 3 bases and J 5 bases; bases outside gene matches: 7. Germline values: CDR1 SGHTA, CDR2 FQGNSA. CDR3 region: CASSFNSGSKETQYF. The CDR3 DNA reads as TGTGCCAGCAGCTTTAATAGCGGGAGTAAGGAGACCCAGTACTTC.

This clonotype was observed once. The rearrangement links TRBV2 to TRBJ2-1, with unresolved D. The CDR3 spans 14 residues. The germline V and J ends were trimmed by 0 bases and 7 bases, with 10 bases remaining between them. The germline CDR1 and CDR2 sequences are SNHLY and FYNNEI. Here the CDR3 DNA reads TGTGCCAGCAGTGAAGCTGGCTGGCTGAATGAGCAGTTCTTC. It is translated as CASSEAGWLNEQFF.

The V and J genes are TRBV2 and TRBJ2-1; 8 nucleotides line up with TRBD2. This CDR3 spans 17 amino acids. The germline CDR1 and CDR2 sequences are SNHLY and FYNNEI. V gave up 4 bases and J gave up 8 bases; unmatched junction bases: 16. The CDR3 spells CASSGEPRGGFDDEQFF. The CDR3 DNA reads as TGTGCCAGCAGTGGCGAACCCCGGGGGGGCTTCGACGATGAGCAGTTCTTC. Full variable domain (remainder filled in from reference TRBV2 and TRBJ2-1): EPEVTQTPSHQVTQMGQEVILRCVPISNHLYFYWYRQILGQKVEFLVSFYNNEISEKSEIFDDQFSVERPDGSNFTLKIRSTKLEDSAMYFCASSGEPRGGFDDEQFFGPGTRLTVL.

This clonotype was counted a few times. The CDR3 reads CASSQPRLDRNYGYTF. The CDR3, as DNA: TGCGCCAGCAGCCAACCCCGTCTGGACAGGAACTATGGCTACACCTTC. The V and J genes are TRBV4-1 and TRBJ1-2; TRBD1 aligns across 7 bases. Looked up from germline, CDR1 is MGHRA and CDR2 is YSYEKL. CDR3 length equals 16 residues. Germline trimming cut 2 bases from V and 2 bases from J; bases unmatched to any gene: 8.

This clonotype occurred many times. The chain links TRBV5-1 to TRBJ1-1; D unclear. V lost 0 bases and J 0 bases, leaving 24 bases between the germline ends. Germline CDR1 is SGHRS and CDR2 is YFSETQ. CDR3 size: 20 residues. CDR3 region: CASSLVGRGSRNGMNTEAFF. CDR3 in DNA: TGCGCCAGCAGCTTGGTCGGGCGAGGATCTAGGAATGGGATGAACACTGAAGCTTTCTTT.

J is TRBJ2-3 and V is TRBV20-1; TRBD2 is a possible D gene (5 bases). CDR1 and CDR2 from the germline V gene are DFQATT and SNEGSKA (reference sequence). Trimming removed 2 bases from V and 0 bases from J, with 12 bases in between. The length of the CDR3 is 15 residues. The CDR3 nucleotides read TGCAGTGCTAGACTATTGCGGACTAGCACAGATACGCAGTATTTT. Its protein is CSARLLRTSTDTQYF.

This sequence joins TRBV11-2 and TRBJ2-1; 7 nucleotides agree with TRBD2. The length of the CDR3 is 16 residues. CDR1 SGHAT and CDR2 FQNNGV come from the germline V gene. V gave up 7 bases and J gave up 9 bases; unmatched junction bases: 18. CDR3 protein: CASNWGSGLTRVEQFF. The CDR3 DNA is TGTGCCAGCAACTGGGGGTCGGGACTAACAAGGGTTGAGCAGTTCTTC.

This rearrangement joins TRBV9 to TRBJ2-3, with 10 bases aligning to TRBD2. The junction had 15 bases not matched to a gene; V was cut back by 0 bases and J by 2 bases. The CDR3 loop spans 20 amino acids. The germline V gene encodes CDR1 SGDLS and CDR2 YYNGEE. CDR3 bases: TGTGCCAGCAGCGTAGAATTAACTAGCGGGGCAGGGTGGGTCACAGATACGCAGTATTTT. It yields the protein CASSVELTSGAGWVTDTQYF.

Of note for this clonotype: One end of the junction does not line up with germline, which may come from a read error. The chain's CDR3 is CASSLTSPGQNPNEKRFF. Here the CDR3 DNA reads TGCGCCAGCAGCTTAACATCACCGGGACAGAACCCTAATGAAAAACGGTTTTTT. The chain has TRBV5-1 and TRBJ1-4; 7 bases are shared with TRBD1. CDR3 size: 18 residues. Germline CDR1 is SGHRS and CDR2 is YFSETQ.

This clonotype showed up just once. The V call is TRBV10-3, the J call TRBJ2-3; 12 bases map to TRBD2. With 0 bases clipped from V and 2 bases from J, the junction kept 3 bases outside the gene matches. The CDR3 is 17 residues long. Germline values: CDR1 ENHRY, CDR2 SYGVKD. This CDR3 is CAISESTSGGPTDTQYF. The CDR3 DNA reads as TGTGCCATCAGTGAGTCGACTAGCGGGGGCCCCACAGATACGCAGTATTTT.

Concerning this clonotype: A much bigger clone sits one base away, suggesting this may be a read error. The chain combines TRBV24-1 with TRBJ2-7; D uncertain. Per germline, CDR1 KGHDR and CDR2 SFDVKD. The CDR3 runs 16 residues. The CDR3 nucleotides are TGTGCCACCAGTGATGCACCCCGGGCCACCTTCTACGAGCGGTACTTC. It encodes CATSDAPRATFYERYF.